This T cell receptor beta chain stems from a study of PD-1 blockade in classical Hodgkin lymphoma. Notes on this clone: What it recognizes is unknown.

Measured with immunoSEQ multiplex PCR; TCRdb has only the in-frame clones, and not every one. Among 20,000 to 30,000 clones listed, around 69% were seen once. Findings and limits, study-wide: Reported baseline diversity: healthy donors highest, relapsed/refractory patients lowest.

The germline V and J ends were trimmed by 0 bases and 7 bases, with 15 bases remaining between them. Germline V gene sequence: CDR1 KGHSH, CDR2 LQKENI. CDR3 size: 16 residues. Relapse after autologous stem cell transplantation occurred in every patient, and brentuximab vedotin exposure varied. V gene TRBV18 combines with J gene TRBJ1-4; no firm D call. The TCR originated in a human donor with classical Hodgkin lymphoma. The specimen was peripheral blood mononuclear cells (PBMCs), collected before the second cycle of nivolumab. The CDR3 sequence is CASSPPPGGPLEKLFF. CDR3 bases: TGTGCCAGCTCACCACCGCCAGGAGGGCCCCTTGAAAAACTGTTTTTT. Full variable domain (missing parts from reference TRBV18 and TRBJ1-4): NAGVMQNPRHLVRRRGQEARLRCSPMKGHSHVYWYRQLPEEGLKFMVYLQKENIIDESGMPKERFSAEFPKEGPSILRIQQVVRGDSAAYFCASSPPPGGPLEKLFFGSGTQLSVL.